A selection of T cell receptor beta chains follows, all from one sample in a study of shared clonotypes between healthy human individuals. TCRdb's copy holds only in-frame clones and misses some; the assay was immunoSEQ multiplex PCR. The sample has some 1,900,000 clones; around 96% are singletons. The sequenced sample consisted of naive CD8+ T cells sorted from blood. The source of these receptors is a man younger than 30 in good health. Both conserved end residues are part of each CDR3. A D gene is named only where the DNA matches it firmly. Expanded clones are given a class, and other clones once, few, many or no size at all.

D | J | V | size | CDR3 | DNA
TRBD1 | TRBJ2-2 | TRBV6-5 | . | CASSLGQGNTGELFF | TGTGCCAGCAGTTTGGGACAGGGGAACACCGGGGAGCTGTTTTTT
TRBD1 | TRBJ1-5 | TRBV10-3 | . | CAISGTGEGQPQHF | TGTGCCATCAGTGGAACAGGGGAGGGCCAGCCCCAGCATTTT
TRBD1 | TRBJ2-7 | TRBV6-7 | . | CASTKGQATYEQYF | TGTGCCAGCACCAAAGGACAGGCTACCTACGAGCAGTACTTC
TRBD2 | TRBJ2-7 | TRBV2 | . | CASIRGGGYEQYF | TGTGCCAGCATACGGGGGGGCGGATACGAGCAGTACTTC
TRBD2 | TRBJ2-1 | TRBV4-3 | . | CASSQDRLAGPSEQFF | TGCGCCAGCAGCCAAGATCGGCTAGCGGGACCCTCCGAGCAGTTCTTC
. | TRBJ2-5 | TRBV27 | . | CASSFVGEETQYF | TGTGCCAGCAGTTTCGTGGGGGAAGAGACCCAGTACTTC
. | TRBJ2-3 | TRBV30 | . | CAWETGAGGDTQYF | TGTGCCTGGGAAACAGGGGCCGGGGGAGATACGCAGTATTTT
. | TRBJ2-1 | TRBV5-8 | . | CASSPWDEQFF | TGTGCCAGCAGCCCCTGGGATGAGCAGTTCTTC
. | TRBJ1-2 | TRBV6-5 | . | CASSFVRSNYGYTF | TGTGCCAGCAGTTTTGTCAGATCTAACTATGGCTACACCTTC
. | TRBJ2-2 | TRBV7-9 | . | CASSSRDNEGTGELFF | TGTGCCAGCAGCTCTCGGGACAACGAGGGCACCGGGGAGCTGTTTTTT
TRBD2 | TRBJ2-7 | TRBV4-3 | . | CASSPGTSGSYEQYF | TGCGCCAGCAGCCCAGGGACTAGCGGTTCCTACGAGCAGTACTTC
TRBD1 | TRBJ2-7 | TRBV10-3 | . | CAISGRQGARVEQYF | TGTGCCATCAGTGGACGACAGGGGGCGCGAGTCGAGCAGTACTTC
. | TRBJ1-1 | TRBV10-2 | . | CASSEFRQTEAFF | TGCGCCAGCAGTGAGTTTAGACAAACTGAAGCTTTCTTT
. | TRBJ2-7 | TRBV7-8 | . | CASSPQGDEQYF | TGTGCCAGCAGCCCACAGGGAGACGAGCAGTACTTC
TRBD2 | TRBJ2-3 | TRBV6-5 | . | CASSSMGGRAGDTQYF | TGTGCCAGCAGTTCGATGGGCGGGAGGGCCGGGGATACGCAGTATTTT
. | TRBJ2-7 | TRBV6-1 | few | CASSEGRGGSYEQYF | TGTGCCAGCAGTGAAGGGAGGGGGGGGTCCTACGAGCAGTACTTC
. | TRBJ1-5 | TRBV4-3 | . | CASSQAAFNGNQPQHF | TGCGCCAGCAGCCAAGCGGCCTTCAATGGCAATCAGCCCCAGCATTTT